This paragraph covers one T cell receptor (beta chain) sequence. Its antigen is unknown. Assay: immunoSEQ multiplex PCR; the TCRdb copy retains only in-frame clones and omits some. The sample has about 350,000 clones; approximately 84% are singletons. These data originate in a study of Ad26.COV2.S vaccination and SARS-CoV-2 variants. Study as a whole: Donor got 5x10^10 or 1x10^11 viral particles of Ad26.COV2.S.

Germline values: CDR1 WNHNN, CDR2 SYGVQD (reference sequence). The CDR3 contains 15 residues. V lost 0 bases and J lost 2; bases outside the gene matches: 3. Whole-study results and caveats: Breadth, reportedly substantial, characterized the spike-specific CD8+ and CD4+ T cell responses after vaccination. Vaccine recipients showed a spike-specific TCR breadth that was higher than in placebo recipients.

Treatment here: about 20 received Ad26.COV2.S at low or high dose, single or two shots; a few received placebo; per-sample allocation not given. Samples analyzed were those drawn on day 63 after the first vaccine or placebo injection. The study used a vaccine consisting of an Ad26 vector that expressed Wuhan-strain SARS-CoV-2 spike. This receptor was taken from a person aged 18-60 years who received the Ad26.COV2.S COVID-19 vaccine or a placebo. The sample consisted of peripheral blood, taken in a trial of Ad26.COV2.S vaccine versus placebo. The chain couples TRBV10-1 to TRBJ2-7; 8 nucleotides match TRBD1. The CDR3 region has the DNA TGCGCCAGCAGTGAGTCGACAGGGGCCCCCTACGAGCAGTACTTC. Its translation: CASSESTGAPYEQYF.